This T cell receptor (beta chain) was observed in a study of blood T cell repertoires in COVID-19. This clone was picked up one time. As handled by the study authors: Reference gene primer amplification gave estimated nucleated cell counts. Here immunoSEQ multiplex PCR was the method, and the copy in TCRdb shows in-frame clones only, minus some. V, J and clone size derive from that table, while D and trimming were established from the DNA sequence. The sample shows 250,000 to 300,000 clones, around four fifths of them seen only once. The receptor's source is a man at least 80 years old with acute or convalescent COVID-19. Material for sequencing was peripheral blood.

This CDR3 reads CASSQSGQVYGYTF. The CDR3 region has the DNA TGCGCCAGCAGCCAATCAGGACAGGTTTATGGCTACACCTTC. The rearrangement links TRBV4-1 to TRBJ1-2; 7 nucleotides align to TRBD1. With V trimmed by 2 bases and J by 5 bases, 5 bases remained unmatched. Germline values: CDR1 MGHRA, CDR2 YSYEKL. The CDR3 runs to 14 residues.